This T cell receptor beta chain is from a study of lung T cells in sarcoidosis with Löfgren's syndrome. Study details: Sarcoidosis features CD4+ T cell accumulation in bronchoalveolar lavage fluid. Analyses focused on Löfgren's syndrome patients.

This clonotype was counted many times. The antigen is unknown. Study-level points and caveats: Shared TRAV12-1 and TRBV2 CDR3 motifs across Löfgren's syndrome patients reportedly suggested public CD4+ TCRs. Löfgren's syndrome patients reportedly showed greatest TRAV12-1 and TRBV2 expansion versus controls.

TCRdb reprocessed the reads via MiXCR and lists one record per CDR3 protein. The data show under 25,000 distinct CDR3 sequences, roughly a fifth seen once. J gave up 5 bases and V 7 bases, and 4 bases lay outside the gene matches. The CDR3 sequence is 12 residues long. CDR1 SQVTM and CDR2 ANQGSEA come from the germline V gene. The sequenced material came from CD4+ T cells from bronchoalveolar lavage. The sequence came from a human donor with sarcoidosis (Löfgren's syndrome or another form), or a control subject (not recorded which). The chain uses TRBV29-1 and TRBJ1-2, with 10 bases matching TRBD1. The DNA of the CDR3 is TGCAGCGCCTGGGGACAGGGGTATGGCTACACCTTC. It specifies CSAWGQGYGYTF.